This TCR beta chain was identified during a study of cytomegalovirus exposure and HLA in healthy donors. Study conclusions and caveats: Reports indicate that TCR beta sequences accurately predicted the HLA-A and HLA-B alleles of most subjects.

Likely unrecorded immune exposures existed in these nominally healthy donors. This clone has more than one count but fewer than ten. Its antigen is undetermined. The V gene lost 7 bases and the J gene lost 7 bases, with 16 bases spanning the gap. The CDR3 is made up of 14 amino acids. The germline CDR1 and CDR2 sequences are SEHNR and FQNEAQ (reference sequence). The study ran its PCR with 60 Vbeta and 13 Jbeta primers. This table comes from immunoSEQ multiplex PCR, and its TCRdb copy is limited to in-frame clones, with some not included. The sample includes over 200,000 clones, 70% to 90% of them seen just once.

The specimen was PBMCs. The chain combines TRBV7-9 with TRBJ2-2, with a possible D match to TRBD1 (6 bases). The receptor comes from a human donor in good health. CDR3 protein: CASNQGLDGGELFF. The CDR3 DNA follows: TGTGCCAGCAACCAGGGGCTAGACGGCGGGGAGCTGTTTTTT.